This T cell receptor beta chain was captured by sequencing in a study of cytomegalovirus exposure and HLA in healthy donors. Overall study results and limits: Per a later analysis, about 15,000 TCR beta sequences showed association with HLA alleles at 0.05 false discovery rate.

The CDR3 runs 16 residues. The V gene's germline CDR1 is SGDLS and CDR2 YYNGEE. V dropped 1 base and J dropped 5; count of bases not matched to a gene: 7. Comment on this clone: Its cognate antigen is unknown.

Primers: 60 Vbeta forward and 13 Jbeta reverse. Assay: immunoSEQ multiplex PCR; the TCRdb copy retains only in-frame clones and omits some. The sample consists of about 170,000 clones, 65% to 85% of them appearing once. The TCR sequence derives from a male donor in good health and CMV-seronegative. The chain employs TRBV9 and TRBJ2-3; 10 bases line up with TRBD2. Sequenced material: PBMCs. As DNA, the CDR3 is TGTGCCAGCAGCGTATTGTCTAGCGGGGGACGAGATACGCAGTATTTT. This encodes CASSVLSSGGRDTQYF.